This TCR beta chain was captured in a study of T-cell reconstitution after alpha-beta-depleted transplantation in children. It was with unique molecular identifiers that the TCRbeta library was prepared. TCRdb called the PCR reads again in MiXCR, with one record for every CDR3 protein. Of hundreds of thousands of distinct CDR3 sequences in the sample, about 11% were seen once. V was pared by 0 bases and J by 4 bases, with 14 bases between. The CDR3 extends over 15 amino acids. Germline loops: CDR1 SGDLS, CDR2 YYNGEE. The clonotype comes from a human donor who donated a stem cell graft to a child with acute myeloid leukemia. This sequence joins TRBV9 and TRBJ2-7; tentative D call: TRBD2 (6 bases). The sequencing used PBMCs from the stem cell graft donor, collected from the stem cell graft. CDR3 protein: CASSVAAGSAYEQYF. In DNA form, the CDR3 reads TGTGCCAGCAGCGTAGCTGCCGGGAGCGCTTACGAGCAGTACTTC.